These 8 T cell receptor beta chains originate from one sample sequenced in a study of glioma-infiltrating T cells. Using RNA template, CDR3s of TCR alpha and beta were amplified with iRepertoire arm-PCR. MiXCR, applied by TCRdb to the multiplex PCR reads, yields one record per CDR3 protein. Altogether some 190,000 distinct CDR3 sequences are present, over 30% being singletons, with the ten largest covering roughly a fifth. The sequenced material came from glioma tissue, nonneoplastic brain tissue, or PBMCs (not recorded which). All receptors derive from a human donor with low-grade glioma or glioblastoma, undergoing nonglioma brain surgery, or in good health (not recorded which).

This clonotype was detected many times. V and J are TRBV7-9 and TRBJ1-2; D may be TRBD1 (6 bases). Germline CDR1 is SEHNR and CDR2 is FQNEAQ (reference sequence). Trimming left V 5 bases short and J 3 bases short, with 31 bases between. The CDR3 consists of 20 residues. CDR3 sequence (DNA): TGTGCCAGCAGCCTCTGGGGGAGACAGGCCCACGTTGATCTGTACTATGGCTACACCTTC. Protein: CASSLWGRQAHVDLYYGYTF.

The chain links TRBV28 to TRBJ2-7, with D perhaps being TRBD1 or TRBD2 (5 bases each). Trimming removed 8 bases from V and 2 bases from J, with 16 bases in between. Germline CDR1 reads MDHEN; CDR2 reads SYDVKM. This CDR3 is built from 14 residues. The CDR3 spells CASWTAVGAYEQYF. In DNA form, the CDR3 reads TGTGCCAGCTGGACCGCCGTGGGGGCCTACGAGCAGTACTTC.

Ten or more counts support this clonotype. The chain employs TRBV7-2 and TRBJ1-1, with a possible D match to TRBD1 (5 bases). CDR1 and CDR2 (germline): SGHTA, FQGNSA. V lost 3 bases, J lost 1 base, and 9 bases lay in between. This CDR3 contains 14 residues. The CDR3: CASSFGAPNTEAFF. CDR3 DNA sequence: TGTGCCAGCAGCTTTGGGGCCCCGAACACTGAAGCTTTCTTT.

There are a few counts of this clonotype. The chain combines TRBV9 with TRBJ2-3; TRBD2 aligns across 8 bases. V lost 4 bases and J lost 6; bases outside the gene matches: 13. This CDR3 has 16 residues. Germline V gene data show CDR1 as SGDLS and CDR2 as YYNGEE. Here the CDR3 DNA reads TGTGCCAGCAGCTTAACTAGCGGAGGCCCCTGGGATACGCAGTATTTT. This sequence encodes CASSLTSGGPWDTQYF. The full variable domain, with the rest looked up from reference TRBV9 and TRBJ2-3, is DSGVTQTPKHLITATGQRVTLRCSPRSGDLSVYWYQQSLDQGLQFLIQYYNGEERAKGNILERFSAQQFPDLHSELNLSSLELGDSALYFCASSLTSGGPWDTQYFGPGTRLTVL.

Comments on this clonotype: A much larger clone lies one base from this, so it may be a read error. The genes are TRBV6-2 or TRBV6-3 and TRBJ2-7; 11 nucleotides align to TRBD2. This CDR3 contains 20 residues. The germline gives CDR1 MNHEY, CDR2 SVGEGT. CDR3 DNA: TGTGCCAGCAGTTACTCCACACTAGCGGGAGATTTCCGGAGGGACTACGAGCGGTACTTC. Protein: CASSYSTLAGDFRRDYERYF.

This clonotype was observed many times. The chain has TRBV7-2 and TRBJ2-7; no clear D. The CDR3 loop spans 12 amino acids. Germline loops: CDR1 SGHTA, CDR2 FQGNSA. V was clipped by 3 bases and J by 7 bases, with 10 bases between them. CDR3 region: CASSFNLLEQYF. In nucleotides, the CDR3 is TGTGCCAGCAGCTTCAACCTACTAGAGCAGTACTTC.

For this clonotype: A much larger clone sits a single nucleotide away, making a read error possible. V usage is TRBV4-1 and J usage is TRBJ2-7; D remains unclear. The V end lost 0 bases, the J end lost 3 bases, and 6 bases lay between the germline ends. Germline assignment: CDR1 MGHRA and CDR2 YSYEKL. This CDR3 has 13 amino acids. CDR3 in amino acids: CASSQEVGYEQYF. The CDR3 nucleotides read TGCGCCAGCAGCCAAGAAGTGGGCTACGAGCAGTACTTC.

Ten or more counts support this clonotype. The chain employs TRBV28 and TRBJ1-2, with 7 positions matching TRBD1. The CDR3 sequence is 17 residues long. Germline V gene sequence: CDR1 MDHEN, CDR2 SYDVKM. With 7 bases clipped from V and 2 bases from J, the junction kept 16 bases outside the gene matches. The CDR3 DNA sequence: TGTGCCAGCAATTATCTCAGGACAGGCTCTTCGAACTATGGCTACACCTTC. Protein product: CASNYLRTGSSNYGYTF.